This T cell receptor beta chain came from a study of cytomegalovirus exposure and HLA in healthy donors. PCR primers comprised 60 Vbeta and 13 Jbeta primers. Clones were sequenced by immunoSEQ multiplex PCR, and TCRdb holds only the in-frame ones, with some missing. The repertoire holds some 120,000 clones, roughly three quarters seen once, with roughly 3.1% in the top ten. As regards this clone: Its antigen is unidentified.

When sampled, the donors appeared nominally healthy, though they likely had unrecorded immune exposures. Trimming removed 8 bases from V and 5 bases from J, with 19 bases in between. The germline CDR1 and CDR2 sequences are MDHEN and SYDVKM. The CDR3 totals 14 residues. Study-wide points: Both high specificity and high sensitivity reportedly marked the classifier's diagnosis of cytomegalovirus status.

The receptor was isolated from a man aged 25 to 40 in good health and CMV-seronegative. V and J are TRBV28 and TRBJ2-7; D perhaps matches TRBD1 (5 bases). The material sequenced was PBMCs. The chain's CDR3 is CASDRPQGSDEQYF. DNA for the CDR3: TGTGCCAGCGACCGTCCCCAGGGATCGGACGAGCAGTACTTC. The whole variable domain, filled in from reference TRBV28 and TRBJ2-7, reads DVKVTQSSRYLVKRTGEKVFLECVQDMDHENMFWYRQDPGLGLRLIYFSYDVKMKEKGDIPEGYSVSREKKERFSLILESASTNQTSMYLCASDRPQGSDEQYFGPGTRLTVT.